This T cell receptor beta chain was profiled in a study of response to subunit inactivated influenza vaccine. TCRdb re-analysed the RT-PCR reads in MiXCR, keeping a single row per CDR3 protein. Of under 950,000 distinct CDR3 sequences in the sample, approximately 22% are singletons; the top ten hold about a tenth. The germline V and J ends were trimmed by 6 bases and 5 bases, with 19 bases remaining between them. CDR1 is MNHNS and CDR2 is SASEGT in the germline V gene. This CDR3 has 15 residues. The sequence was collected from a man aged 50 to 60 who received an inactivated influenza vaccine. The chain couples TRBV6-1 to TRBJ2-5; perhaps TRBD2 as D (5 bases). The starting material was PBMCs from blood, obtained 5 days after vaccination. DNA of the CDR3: TGTGCCAGCAGGCGGGTGTTGGGTCCCTTTGAGACCCAGTACTTC. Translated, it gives CASRRVLGPFETQYF.